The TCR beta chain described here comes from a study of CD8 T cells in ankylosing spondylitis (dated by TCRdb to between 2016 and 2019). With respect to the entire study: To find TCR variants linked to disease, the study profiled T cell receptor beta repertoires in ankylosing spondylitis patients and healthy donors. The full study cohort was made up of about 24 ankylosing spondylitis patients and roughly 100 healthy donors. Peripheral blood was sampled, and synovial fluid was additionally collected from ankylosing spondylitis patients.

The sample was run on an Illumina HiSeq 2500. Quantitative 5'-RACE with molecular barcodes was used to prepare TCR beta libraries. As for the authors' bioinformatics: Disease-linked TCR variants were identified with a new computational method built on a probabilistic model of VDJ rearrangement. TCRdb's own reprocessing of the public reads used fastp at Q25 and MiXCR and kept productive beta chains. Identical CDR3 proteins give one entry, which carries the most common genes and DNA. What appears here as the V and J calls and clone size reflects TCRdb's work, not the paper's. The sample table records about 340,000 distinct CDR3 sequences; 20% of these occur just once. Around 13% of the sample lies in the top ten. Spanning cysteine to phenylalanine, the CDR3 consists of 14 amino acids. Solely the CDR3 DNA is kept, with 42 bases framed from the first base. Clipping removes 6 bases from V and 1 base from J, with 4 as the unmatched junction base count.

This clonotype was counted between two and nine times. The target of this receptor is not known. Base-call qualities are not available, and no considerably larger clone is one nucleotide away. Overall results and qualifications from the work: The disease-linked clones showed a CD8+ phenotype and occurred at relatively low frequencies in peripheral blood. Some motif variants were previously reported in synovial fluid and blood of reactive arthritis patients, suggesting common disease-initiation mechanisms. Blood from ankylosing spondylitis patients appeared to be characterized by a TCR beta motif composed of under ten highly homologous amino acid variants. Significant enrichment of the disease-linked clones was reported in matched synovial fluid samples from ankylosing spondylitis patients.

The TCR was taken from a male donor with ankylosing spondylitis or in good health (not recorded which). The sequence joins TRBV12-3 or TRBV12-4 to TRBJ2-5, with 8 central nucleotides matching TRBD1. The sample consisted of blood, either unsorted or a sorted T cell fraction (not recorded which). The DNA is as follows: TGTGCCAGCAGACCAGACAGGGGCCAAGAGACCCAGTACTTC. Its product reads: CASRPDRGQETQYF.